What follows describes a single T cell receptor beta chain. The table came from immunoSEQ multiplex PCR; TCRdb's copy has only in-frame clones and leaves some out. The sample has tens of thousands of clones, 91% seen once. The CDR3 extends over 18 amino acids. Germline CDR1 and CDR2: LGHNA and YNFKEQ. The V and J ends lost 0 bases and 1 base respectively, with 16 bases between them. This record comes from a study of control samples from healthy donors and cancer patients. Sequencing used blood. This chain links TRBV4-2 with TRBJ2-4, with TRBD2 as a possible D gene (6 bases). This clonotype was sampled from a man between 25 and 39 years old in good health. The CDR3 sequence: CASSQDSLGGLAKNIQYF. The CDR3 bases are TGTGCCAGCAGCCAAGATTCTCTTGGGGGGTTGGCCAAAAACATTCAGTACTTC.